Given below is one T cell receptor beta chain in context. Its matching antigen is unknown. This entry is derived from a study of T cells after posttransplantation cyclophosphamide. Whole-study findings and limits: After PTCy, TRB diversity resembled that of CNI/methotrexate controls. Later blood repertoires were often dominated by clones from the donor CD8+ memory compartment.

Germline values: CDR1 SGHNT, CDR2 YYREEE (reference sequence). The CDR3 length is 14 residues. Trimming stripped 3 bases from V and 8 bases from J, with 14 bases between. Cyclophosphamide on days +3 and +4 followed busulfan-fludarabine conditioning and a marrow graft. Libraries were prepared by immunoSEQ multiplex PCR; TCRdb keeps only in-frame clonotypes and omits some of them. Of about 19,000 clones in the sample, 75% to 90% were seen once. The receptor's source is a female patient in her forties or fifties who received an allogeneic stem cell transplant from a related donor, was CMV-positive, and had no GVHD. Some T cells here may be from the graft donor. Specimen: PBMCs, collected after allogeneic stem cell transplant with posttransplant cyclophosphamide. The chain joins TRBV5-4 to TRBJ1-4; tentatively, D is TRBD1 (6 bases). CDR3 residues: CASSWGQDREKLFF. For the CDR3, the DNA is TGTGCCAGCAGCTGGGGGCAGGATCGGGAAAAACTGTTTTTT. The variable domain in full, completed from reference TRBV5-4 and TRBJ1-4, reads ETGVTQSPTHLIKTRGQQVTLRCSSQSGHNTVSWYQQALGQGPQFIFQYYREEENGRGNFPPRFSGLQFPNYSSELNVNALELDDSALYLCASSWGQDREKLFFGSGTQLSVL.